This passage covers 18 T cell receptor beta chains from one sample sequenced in a study of T-cell memory formation after mild COVID-19 (dated by TCRdb to 2020 to 2022). Preparation of the library involved 5' RACE. Data came from an Illumina NovaSeq 6000. TCRdb ran its own pipeline on the public reads, namely fastp trimming at Q25 and MiXCR clone calling, and kept in-frame beta chains. Every CDR3 protein is listed once, alongside the most common genes and DNA of its rows. The sample records 250,000 or so distinct CDR3 sequences, more than 15% of which are singletons. The ten most abundant clones make up 23% of the sample. What was sequenced was PBMCs or a T cell subset sorted from them (not recorded which). Source of these receptors: a man aged 18 to 35 who had mild COVID-19 (a few samples of this study predate the infection). The sample titles of this study are shuffled in the database, so cell type and time point are left out; the donor was told from shared clones.

The chain joins TRBV7-9 to TRBJ1-2; tentative D call: TRBD1 (5 bases). Germline values: CDR1 SEHNR, CDR2 FQNEAQ (reference sequence). CDR3 length equals 14 residues. Trimming stripped 8 bases from V and 5 bases from J, with 18 bases between. The CDR3 is CASDLVGAPYGYTF. CDR3 nucleotide sequence: TGTGCCAGCGATTTAGTCGGGGCCCCTTATGGCTACACCTTC.

This chain connects TRBV6-5 to TRBJ1-2, with D uncertain. CDR3 size: 13 residues. CDR1 and CDR2 (germline): MNHEY, SVGAGI. Trimming left V 6 bases short and J 3 bases short, with 11 bases between. The CDR3 is CASSPGADYGYTF. The CDR3 coding sequence is TGTGCCAGCAGCCCAGGAGCCGACTATGGCTACACCTTC.

V is TRBV19 and J is TRBJ2-5, with D tentatively TRBD2 (6 bases). The CDR3 contains 13 residues. V lost 3 bases and J 4 bases, leaving 9 bases between the germline ends. Germline loops: CDR1 LNHDA, CDR2 SQIVND (reference sequence). CDR3 sequence (DNA): TGTGCCAGTAGTATGAGCGGGCCAGAGACCCAGTACTTC. This gives the protein CASSMSGPETQYF. The entire variable domain, with the rest obtained from reference TRBV19 and TRBJ2-5, is as follows: DGGITQSPKYLFRKEGQNVTLSCEQNLNHDAMYWYRQDPGQGLRLIYYSQIVNDFQKGDIAEGYSVSREKKESFPLTVTSAQKNPTAFYLCASSMSGPETQYFGPGTRLLVL.

This chain joins TRBV5-1 and TRBJ2-5, with D perhaps matching TRBD2 (5 bases). Germline CDR1 SGHRS, CDR2 YFSETQ. This CDR3 region has 15 residues. Trimming left V 0 bases short and J 2 bases short, with 11 bases between. The CDR3 reads CASSLVASGQETQYF. DNA of the CDR3: TGCGCCAGCAGCTTGGTTGCGAGCGGTCAAGAGACCCAGTACTTC.

The CDR3 DNA reads as TGTGCCAGCAGCTTAGGAGGGCTCTACGAGCAGTACGTC. This encodes CASSLGGLYEQYV. The genes are TRBV7-2 and TRBJ2-7, with D possibly being TRBD2 (5 bases). The V end was cut by 1 base, the J end by 3 bases, with 7 bases between. The CDR3 covers 13 residues. Germline V lookup: CDR1 SGHTA, CDR2 FQGNSA.

The chain links TRBV20-1 to TRBJ2-3; TRBD1 is a possible D gene (5 bases). Germline CDR1 DFQATT, CDR2 SNEGSKA (reference sequence). There are 14 residues in the CDR3. V was clipped by 0 bases and J by 11 bases, with 18 bases between them. The CDR3 spells CSAREGSVKGKQYF. The CDR3 nucleotides are TGCAGTGCTAGAGAGGGATCAGTAAAGGGGAAGCAGTATTTT.

This clonotype has ten or more counts. The rearrangement joins TRBV6-6 to TRBJ1-6, with D unresolved. The CDR3 runs to 15 residues. The V gene's germline CDR1 is MNHNY and CDR2 SVGAGI (reference sequence). V was cut by 2 bases and J by 9 bases, with 14 bases left in between. The CDR3 coding sequence is TGTGCCAGCAGTTACAATGATCCAGGCTCTTCACCCCTCCACTTT. Translating it yields CASSYNDPGSSPLHF.

The rearrangement joins TRBV7-3 to TRBJ2-1, with TRBD2 as a possible D gene (6 bases). CDR3 length: 14 residues. The germline V gene encodes CDR1 SGHTA and CDR2 FQGTGA. Trimming left V 3 bases short and J 5 bases short, with 11 bases between. Written as DNA, the CDR3 is TGTGCCAGCAGCTTCGGGGACTTCGACAATGAGCAGTTCTTC. Residues: CASSFGDFDNEQFF.

The rearrangement joins TRBV2 to TRBJ2-2; D gene unclear. Trimming left V 0 bases short and J 7 bases short, with 6 bases between. The germline V gene encodes CDR1 SNHLY and CDR2 FYNNEI. The CDR3 has 13 residues. This CDR3 reads CASSEARGGELFF. CDR3 coding DNA: TGTGCCAGCAGTGAAGCCAGAGGCGGGGAGCTGTTTTTT.

This clonotype was detected a few times. The chain joins TRBV7-2 to TRBJ2-3, with 9 bases aligning to TRBD2. Germline V gene lookup returns CDR1 SGHTA and CDR2 FQGNSA. Trimming at V came to 5 bases and at J to 2 bases, leaving 8 bases not matched to a gene. CDR3 length equals 16 residues. The CDR3 region is CASSLLAGGVTDTQYF. CDR3 DNA sequence: TGTGCCAGCAGCCTGCTGGCGGGGGGGGTCACAGATACGCAGTATTTT.

About this clonotype: The CDR3 does not close with the conserved phenylalanine or tryptophan, likely indicating a read error. The chain combines TRBV5-1 with TRBJ2-3, with 11 bases that match TRBD2. The ends lost 0 bases at V and 11 bases at J; junction bases unmatched: 5. In germline, CDR1 is SGHRS, CDR2 YFSETQ. The CDR3 runs to 14 residues. Written as DNA, the CDR3 is TGCGCCAGCAGCTTGGTTAGCGGGGGGGCCCAGCAGTATTTA. It translates to CASSLVSGGAQQYL.

The rearrangement joins TRBV7-2 to TRBJ2-7; unclear D gene. The CDR3 spans 14 residues. CDR1 and CDR2 (germline): SGHTA, FQGNSA. Deletions cut 5 bases from V and 0 bases from J, with 11 bases between. As DNA, the CDR3 is TGTGCCAGCAGCCCCCGTTTAAGCTCCTACGAGCAGTACTTC. This gives the protein CASSPRLSSYEQYF.

The chain is built from TRBV27 and TRBJ1-5; weak D call: TRBD1 (6 bases). V gave up 9 bases and J gave up 4 bases, with 16 bases separating them. The germline V gene encodes CDR1 MNHEY and CDR2 SMNVEV (reference sequence). This CDR3 comprises 14 residues. The CDR3 DNA sequence: TGTGCCAGTAGACCAGGGGTGCGAAATCAGCCCCAGCATTTT. It specifies CASRPGVRNQPQHF.

The chain couples TRBV7-2 to TRBJ2-4; D is possibly TRBD1 (5 bases). Germline loops: CDR1 SGHTA, CDR2 FQGNSA. The CDR3 totals 14 residues. Between the trimmed V and J ends, which lost 1 base and 6 bases, there was a span of 10 bases. The CDR3 DNA is TGTGCCAGCAGCTTAGTCCCGCAGGGAAACATTCAGTACTTC. It is translated as CASSLVPQGNIQYF.

The genes are TRBV7-2 and TRBJ1-2; D unclear. CDR3 length: 12 residues. V dropped 4 bases and J dropped 2 bases, with 5 bases sitting between them. Germline lookup yields CDR1 SGHTA and CDR2 FQGNSA. CDR3 loop: CASSWTNYGYTF. CDR3 in DNA: TGTGCCAGCAGCTGGACCAACTATGGCTACACCTTC.

This clonotype was observed a handful of times. This sequence joins TRBV12-3 or TRBV12-4 and TRBJ1-2; TRBD1 is a possible D gene (6 bases). Trimming pared 9 bases from V and 4 bases from J, leaving 18 bases between. The CDR3 consists of 14 residues. The CDR3 DNA reads TGTGCCAGTAAGGACAGCCAGCCCCCCTATGGCTACACCTTC. The encoded protein is CASKDSQPPYGYTF.

The CDR3 nucleotides read TGTGCCAGTAGTAGCAGGGGGGCAGGGGGCACAGATACGCAGTATTTT. Translated, it gives CASSSRGAGGTDTQYF. The chain combines TRBV19 with TRBJ2-3, with D possibly TRBD1 on 7 matching bases. CDR1 and CDR2 from the germline V gene are LNHDA and SQIVND (reference sequence). The germline V and J ends were trimmed by 4 bases and 1 base, with 15 bases remaining between them. This CDR3 is 16 amino acids long.

The chain joins TRBV3-1 to TRBJ2-1; the match to TRBD2 covers 9 bases. J lost 7 bases, V lost 4 bases, and 8 bases had no gene match. This CDR3 region has 15 residues. Germline V gene data show CDR1 as LGHDT and CDR2 as YNNKEL (reference sequence). CDR3 nucleotides: TGTGCCAGCAGCCGCTTTAGCGGGGGCCCGAATGAGCAGTTCTTC. Protein sequence: CASSRFSGGPNEQFF.